This T cell receptor beta chain was sequenced during a study of blood T cells in healthy people across ages. Study-level results: Across the age range, TCR beta diversity per million T cells fell in a roughly linear way.

Combining a sample-barcoded 5' primer with a J-beta primer mix, a second PCR ran for 7 to 11 cycles. TCRdb analysed the 5' RACE reads with MiXCR anew, one entry per CDR3 protein. The sample has over 1,500,000 distinct CDR3 sequences; around 40% are singletons. This clonotype turned up a few times. Its antigen remains unidentified. Deletions cut 5 bases from V and 7 bases from J, with 12 bases between. CDR3 length: 12 residues. Germline CDR1 and CDR2: DFQATT and SNEGSKA (reference sequence). The chain couples TRBV20-1 to TRBJ2-1; TRBD1 is a possible D gene (6 bases). Material: blood. This clonotype originated in a human donor in good health. The DNA for the CDR3 is TGCAGTGCTCCCCAGCAGGGGAATGAGCAGTTCTTC. It yields the protein CSAPQQGNEQFF.